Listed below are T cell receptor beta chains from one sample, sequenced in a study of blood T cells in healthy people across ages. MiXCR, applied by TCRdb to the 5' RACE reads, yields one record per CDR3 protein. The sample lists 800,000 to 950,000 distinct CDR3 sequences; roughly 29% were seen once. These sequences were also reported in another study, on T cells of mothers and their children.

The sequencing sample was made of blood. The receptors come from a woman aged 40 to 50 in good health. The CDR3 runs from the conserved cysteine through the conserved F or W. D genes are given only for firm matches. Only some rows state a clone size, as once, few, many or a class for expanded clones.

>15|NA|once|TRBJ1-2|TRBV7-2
TGTGCCGGCAGCTTAGCCGGGGCTTCTAACTATGGCTACACCTTC
CAGSLAGASNYGYTF
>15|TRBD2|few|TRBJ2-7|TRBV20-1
TGCAGTGCTTGTCCGGGACTAACGAGCTCCTACGAGCAGTACTTC
CSACPGLTSSYEQYF
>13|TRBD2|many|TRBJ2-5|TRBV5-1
TGCGCCAGCACGCGGGAGGGGCAAGAGACCCAGTACTTC
CASTREGQETQYF
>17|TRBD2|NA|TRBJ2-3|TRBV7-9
TGTGCCAGCAGCCCTTCTAGCGGGGGGGCCCTCGCAGATACGCAGTATTTT
CASSPSSGGALADTQYF
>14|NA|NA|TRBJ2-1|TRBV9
TGTGCCAGCAGCGTCGACCCAGGGCACGGTGAGCAGTTCTTC
CASSVDPGHGEQFF
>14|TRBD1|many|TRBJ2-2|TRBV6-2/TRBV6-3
TGTGCCAGCAGTGGACAGGGGGACACCGGGGAGCTGTTTTTT
CASSGQGDTGELFF
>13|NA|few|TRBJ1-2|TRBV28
TGTGCCAGCAGGCGTGGAAGTGGGGGTGGCTACACCTTC
CASRRGSGGGYTF
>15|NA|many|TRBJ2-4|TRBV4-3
TGCGCCAGCAGCCAAGATCATGGGGCCAAAAACATTCAGTACTTC
CASSQDHGAKNIQYF
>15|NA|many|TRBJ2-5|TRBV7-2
TGTGCCAGCAGCCTGGGTCAGGGACGACAAGAGACCCAGTACTTC
CASSLGQGRQETQYF
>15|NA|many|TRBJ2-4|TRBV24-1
TGTGCCACCAGTCAGCCGTCCGGTGGAGAGAACATTCAGTACTTC
CATSQPSGGENIQYF
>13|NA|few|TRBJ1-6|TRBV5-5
TGTGCCAGCAGCTTGTACTTGGGTTCACCCCTCCACTTT
CASSLYLGSPLHF
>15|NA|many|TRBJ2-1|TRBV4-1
TGCGCCAGCAGCCAAGAAAGGTGGAGTGGGGATGAGCAGTTCTTC
CASSQERWSGDEQFF
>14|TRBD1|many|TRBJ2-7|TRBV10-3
TGTGCCATCAGCCTGGACAGGGGGAAGGACGAGCAGTACTTC
CAISLDRGKDEQYF
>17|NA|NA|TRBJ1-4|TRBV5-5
TGTGCCAGCAGCTTGGCCAACCCCCCAACCTATAATGAAAAACTGTTTTTT
CASSLANPPTYNEKLFF
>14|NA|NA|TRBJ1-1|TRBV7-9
TGTGCCAGCAACGAACTTGGAATGAACACTGAAGCTTTCTTT
CASNELGMNTEAFF
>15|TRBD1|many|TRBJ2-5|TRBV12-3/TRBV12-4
TGTGCCAGCAGTCCGCAGACAGGGGGTAGAGAGACCCAGTACTTC
CASSPQTGGRETQYF
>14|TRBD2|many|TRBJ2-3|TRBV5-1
TGCGCCAGCACTAGCGGGGGAAGCACAGATACGCAGTATTTT
CASTSGGSTDTQYF
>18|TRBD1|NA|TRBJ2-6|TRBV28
TGTGCCAGCAGTTTACGGGACAGGGGAAGAGCTGGGGCCAACGTCCTGACTTTC
CASSLRDRGRAGANVLTF
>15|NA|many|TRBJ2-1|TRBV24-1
TGTGCCACCAGTGTGGGGGGGGCCAATGAAAATGAGCAGTTCTTC
CATSVGGANENEQFF
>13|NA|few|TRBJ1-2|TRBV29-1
TGCAGCGTTGGAGGGACGGACCCCTATGGCTACACCTTC
CSVGGTDPYGYTF
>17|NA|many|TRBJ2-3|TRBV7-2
TGTGCCAGCAGCCTACTAGGGACCTTAACTCGCACAGATACGCAGTATTTT
CASSLLGTLTRTDTQYF
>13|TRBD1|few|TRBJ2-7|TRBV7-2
TGTGCCAGCAGCCTACAGGGGCTTGGGGAGCAGTACTTC
CASSLQGLGEQYF
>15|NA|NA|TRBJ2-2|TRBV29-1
TGCAGCGTTGAAGGGGGTCCCAGGGGACCCGGGGAGCTGTTTTTT
CSVEGGPRGPGELFF
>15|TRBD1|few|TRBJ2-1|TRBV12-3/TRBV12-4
TGTGCCAGCAGTTCCACCCGGGACAGGGGCGATGAGCAGTTCTTC
CASSSTRDRGDEQFF
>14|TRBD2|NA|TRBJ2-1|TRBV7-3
TGTGCCAGCAGCCGACTAGCGGGCGGAGATGAGCAGTTCTTC
CASSRLAGGDEQFF
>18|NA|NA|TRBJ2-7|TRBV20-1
TGCAGTGCTAGTCCGCCTGGTCGTCTCATCGGGATCTCCTACGAGCAGTACTTC
CSASPPGRLIGISYEQYF
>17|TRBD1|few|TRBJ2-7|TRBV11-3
TGTGCCAGCAGCTTACGGGGTCCGGGGACAGGGTTTGACGAGCAGTACTTC
CASSLRGPGTGFDEQYF
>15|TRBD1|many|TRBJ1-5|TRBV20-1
TGCAGTGCTAGCCGGGACAGGGCGTTGGATCAGCCCCAGCATTTT
CSASRDRALDQPQHF
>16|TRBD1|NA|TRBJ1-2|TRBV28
TGTGCCAGCAGTGATCCGGGACAGGGGATAGGGTATGGCTACACCTTC
CASSDPGQGIGYGYTF
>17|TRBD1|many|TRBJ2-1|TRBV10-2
TGCGCCAGCAGTGAGAGGGGGACAGGGAGCTCCTACAATGAGCAGTTCTTC
CASSERGTGSSYNEQFF
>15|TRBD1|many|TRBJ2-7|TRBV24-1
TGTGCCACCAGTGACTCCGGGACAGGGAACTACGAGCAGTACTTC
CATSDSGTGNYEQYF
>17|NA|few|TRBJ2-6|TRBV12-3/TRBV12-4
TGTGCCAGCAGTGGACAGCTCGTAAACTCTGGGGCCAACGTCCTGACTTTC
CASSGQLVNSGANVLTF
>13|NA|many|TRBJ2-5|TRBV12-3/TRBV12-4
TGTGCCAGCAGGGGACTCTCTGGGTTCTCCCAGTACTTC
CASRGLSGFSQYF
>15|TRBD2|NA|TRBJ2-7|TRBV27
TGTGCCAGCAGTGCCTGGACTAGCGGGGGGAACGAGCAGTACTTC
CASSAWTSGGNEQYF
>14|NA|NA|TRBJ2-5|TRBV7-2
TGTGCCAGCAGCGTTAGGAGGAACCAAGAGACCCAGTACTTC
CASSVRRNQETQYF
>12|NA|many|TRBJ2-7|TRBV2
TGTGCCAGCAGTAGCGGGCCGCACGAGCAGTACTTC
CASSSGPHEQYF
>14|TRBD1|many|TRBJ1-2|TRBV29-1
TGCAGCGTCATAACAGGGGGGATTGTGGATGGCTACACCTTC
CSVITGGIVDGYTF
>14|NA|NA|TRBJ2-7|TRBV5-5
TGTGCCAGCAGCAGGGCAGGGGAATCCTACGAGCAGTACTTC
CASSRAGESYEQYF
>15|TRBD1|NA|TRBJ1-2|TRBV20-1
TGCAGTGCTAGAGAAGGACAGGGAAAGTCCTATGGCTACACCTTC
CSAREGQGKSYGYTF
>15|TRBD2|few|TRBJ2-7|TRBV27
TGTGCCAGCAGCCCGTACGGGGGGGCCTTGCGGGAGCAGTACTTC
CASSPYGGALREQYF
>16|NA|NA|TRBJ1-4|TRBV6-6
TGTGCCAGCAGTTACTCGTATCATGGGGCGGCCAAAGGACTGTTTTTT
CASSYSYHGAAKGLFF
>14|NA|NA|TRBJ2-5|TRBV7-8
TGTGCCAGCAGCTTAAGGATAGTGACGGAGACCCAGTACTTC
CASSLRIVTETQYF
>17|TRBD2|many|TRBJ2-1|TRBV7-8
TGTGCCAGCAGCTACACTAGCGGCGCCCAGCACCACAATGAGCAGTTCTTC
CASSYTSGAQHHNEQFF
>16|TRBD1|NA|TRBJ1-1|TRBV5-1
TGCGCCAGCAACTGGAACCGGGACAGGGGGAACACTGAAGCTTTCTTT
CASNWNRDRGNTEAFF
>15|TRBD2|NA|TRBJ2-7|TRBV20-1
TGCAGTGCTCACTCACCGACTAGCGGGGTCTACGAGCAGTACTTC
CSAHSPTSGVYEQYF
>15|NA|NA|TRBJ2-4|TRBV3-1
TGTGCCAGCAGCCAAGTCCGGGGACCGAACAATGAGCAGTACTTC
CASSQVRGPNNEQYF
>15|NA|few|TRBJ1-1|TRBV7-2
TGTGCCAGCAGCTTAGGACCGGGACCGAATGTTGAAGCTTTCTTT
CASSLGPGPNVEAFF
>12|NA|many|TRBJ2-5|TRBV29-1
TGCAGCGTTGCCCCGGACCTTAAAACCCAGTACTTC
CSVAPDLKTQYF
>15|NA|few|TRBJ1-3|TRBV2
TGTGCCAGCAGTGAACTAGAGGGAACTGGAAACACCATATATTTT
CASSELEGTGNTIYF
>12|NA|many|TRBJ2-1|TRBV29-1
TGCAGCGTTGAACGTTGGTCCAATGAGCAGTTCTTC
CSVERWSNEQFF